This entry describes one T cell receptor beta chain. Profiled with immunoSEQ multiplex PCR; TCRdb holds only in-frame clones, not every one. This sample has tens of thousands of clones, with nearly 95% found just once. Germline V gives CDR1 SGHNT, CDR2 YYREEE (reference sequence). This CDR3 is 17 amino acids long. V was pared by 2 bases and J by 1 base, with 7 bases of the junction left unmatched. The data were taken from a study of T cell changes during pregnancy in multiple sclerosis. The clonotype originates from a female donor in good health, enrolled as a control in a pregnancy study. The chain employs TRBV5-4 and TRBJ2-1; the match to TRBD2 covers 9 bases. This sample comprised peripheral blood, obtained after pregnancy. CDR3 sequence: CASSFSKTSGSYNEQFF. The CDR3 nucleotides read TGTGCCAGCAGCTTTTCCAAGACTAGCGGTTCCTACAATGAGCAGTTCTTC.